Described below is a single T cell receptor beta chain sequence and its context. Its matching antigen is unknown. cDNA was made by 5'RACE with 10-nucleotide random UMIs. Each CDR3 protein is one row after TCRdb ran MiXCR on the 5' RACE reads. The profile shows roughly 70,000 distinct CDR3 sequences, 4.8% of them singletons. The data were taken from a study of neurological immune-mediated disorders. The V gene lost 1 base and the J gene lost 5 bases, with 20 bases spanning the gap. This CDR3 comprises 17 residues. The germline V gene has CDR1 SGHTA and CDR2 FQGNSA. The unsorted libraries were generated from a total of 2 million PBMCs, which had been stored in RNAlater at -80 C. Overall study results and limits: Private repertoires in all groups were suggested by the absence of shared CDR3 amino acid sequences among expanded clones across subjects.

Sequencing input: PBMCs. The chain couples TRBV7-2 to TRBJ1-2; D possibly corresponds to TRBD1 (6 bases). The clonotype was recovered from a woman between 65 and 79 years old with multiple sclerosis. The DNA of the CDR3 is TGTGCCAGCAGCTTAGAGGTCGGGGGCGCGGGTAGTTATGGCTACACCTTC. Its protein is CASSLEVGGAGSYGYTF. Based on the CDR3 plus reference TRBV7-2 and TRBJ1-2, the full variable domain is GAGVSQSPSNKVTEKGKDVELRCDPISGHTALYWYRQSLGQGLEFLIYFQGNSAPDKSGLPSDRFSAERTGGSVSTLTIQRTQQEDSAVYLCASSLEVGGAGSYGYTFGSGTRLTVV.